These 22 T cell receptor beta chains share one sample of origin, sequenced in a study of early T cells in non-severe SARS-CoV-2 infection. From the 5' RACE reads, TCRdb called clonotypes with MiXCR, one entry per CDR3 protein. The sample has 52,000 or so distinct CDR3 sequences, approximately 6.3% seen once. The sequencing used whole blood, collected at baseline. The origin of the receptors is an adult who was a healthcare worker with PCR-confirmed SARS-CoV-2 infection or an uninfected control (not recorded which).

Ten or more counts support this clonotype. The rearrangement links TRBV14 to TRBJ2-3, with D unclear. CDR1 is SGHDN, CDR2 FVKESK, per germline. This CDR3 is 15 amino acids long. Trimming left V 0 bases short and J 6 bases short, with 13 bases between. CDR3 sequence (DNA): TGTGCCAGCAGCCAAGACGATGGGCCCGGGGATACGCAGTATTTT. Amino acid sequence: CASSQDDGPGDTQYF.

In this sample, this clonotype turned up many times. CDR3 DNA: TGCAGTGCCCTGGGGTTTGACAGGGAGTGGTATGGCTACACCTTC. Amino acid sequence: CSALGFDREWYGYTF. The chain couples TRBV20-1 to TRBJ1-2, with TRBD1 identical over 7 bases. Germline-derived CDR1 and CDR2 are DFQATT and SNEGSKA (reference sequence). CDR3 length: 15 amino acids. The V gene end was trimmed by 6 bases and the J gene end by 5 bases; junction bases not matched to a gene: 15.

The chain combines TRBV15 with TRBJ1-1; 7 bases map to TRBD1. This CDR3 has 14 residues. Germline V lookup: CDR1 LNHNV, CDR2 YYDKDF (reference sequence). V trimming: 2 bases; J trimming: 13 bases; junction bases outside the gene matches: 13. CDR3 sequence: CATSRSLDRIRVFF. Here the CDR3 DNA reads TGTGCCACCAGCAGATCCTTGGACAGGATCCGGGTTTTCTTT.

This clonotype has a handful of counts. The rearrangement joins TRBV2 to TRBJ1-5; D uncertain. CDR3 length equals 14 residues. The germline gives CDR1 SNHLY, CDR2 FYNNEI. V dropped 7 bases and J dropped 1 base, with 11 bases sitting between them. CDR3 in DNA: TGTGCCAGCATTGGTGGGGTCAGCAATCAGCCCCAGCATTTT. It encodes CASIGGVSNQPQHF.

This clonotype was seen ten or more times. The CDR3 DNA is TGTGCCATCAGGCGAACAGGGTTTTCCAACTATGGCTACACCTTC. This codes for CAIRRTGFSNYGYTF. The V and J genes are TRBV10-3 and TRBJ1-2, with D possibly being TRBD1 (6 bases). CDR1 ENHRY and CDR2 SYGVKD come from the germline V gene. Trimming removed 6 bases from V and 2 bases from J, with 16 bases in between. CDR3 length: 15 residues.

This clonotype was seen many times. The chain links TRBV6-5 to TRBJ1-2, with D perhaps TRBD1 (6 bases). This CDR3 region has 17 residues. In germline, CDR1 is MNHEY, CDR2 SVGAGI. Trimming stripped 4 bases from V and 0 bases from J, with 18 bases between. The CDR3 here is CASSSPREGGANYGYTF. In nucleotides, the CDR3 is TGTGCCAGCAGTTCCCCGCGGGAGGGGGGGGCTAACTATGGCTACACCTTC.

The chain couples TRBV2 to TRBJ1-2; 8 bases align to TRBD1. This CDR3 has 16 residues. Germline values: CDR1 SNHLY, CDR2 FYNNEI. V shed 4 bases, J shed 2 bases, and the junction held 9 bases outside the gene matches. CDR3 sequence: CASSAVLTGANYGYTF. As DNA, the CDR3 is TGTGCCAGCAGTGCGGTCCTGACAGGGGCGAACTATGGCTACACCTTC.

This clonotype appeared many times. This sequence joins TRBV7-8 and TRBJ2-3, with 16 bases matching TRBD2. Germline values: CDR1 SGHVS, CDR2 FQNEAQ. After removal of 5 bases from V and 2 bases from J, the junction contained 13 bases not matched to a gene. This CDR3 region has 20 residues. CDR3 in DNA: TGTGCCAGCAGCGCACCCGGGACTAGCGGGGGGGCCCCCTTCACAGATACGCAGTATTTT. As protein: CASSAPGTSGGAPFTDTQYF.

The count of this clonotype is one. This chain connects TRBV6-6 to TRBJ2-7; 8 bases are a match to TRBD1. Germline CDR1 is MNHNY and CDR2 is SVGAGI (reference sequence). V was clipped by 7 bases and J by 6 bases; unmatched bases: 5. This CDR3 is built from 12 residues. The CDR3 protein is CASNPDRVEQYF. In DNA, the CDR3 is TGTGCCAGCAACCCGGACAGGGTCGAGCAGTACTTC.

This chain links TRBV10-2 with TRBJ2-7, with D possibly matching TRBD1 (5 bases). Trimming removed 4 bases at V and 2 bases at J, with 15 bases between. The germline gives CDR1 WSHSY, CDR2 SAAADI. This CDR3 has 15 residues. This CDR3 is CASSGQHLETYEQYF. CDR3 DNA: TGCGCCAGCAGTGGACAGCATTTAGAGACCTACGAGCAGTACTTC.

This clonotype was counted a single time. This may come from a read error, since a much larger clone is one base off. V usage is TRBV27 and J usage is TRBJ1-1; D is undetermined. CDR1 is MNHEY, CDR2 SMNVEV, per germline (reference sequence). V was shortened by 10 bases and J by 0 bases, with 12 bases between the two germline ends. The CDR3 extends over 13 amino acids. The CDR3 region is CATRRNVNTEAFF. The CDR3 coding sequence is TGTGCCACCCGGCGGAATGTGAACACTGAAGCTTTCTTT.

This clonotype was picked up many times. The chain links TRBV12-3 or TRBV12-4 to TRBJ1-1, with D possibly TRBD1 on 6 matching bases. CDR3 length equals 14 residues. Trimming left V 6 bases short and J 3 bases short, with 14 bases between. The DNA for the CDR3 is TGTGCCAGCAGGCGAACACAGGGCTACACTGAAGCTTTCTTT. This codes for CASRRTQGYTEAFF.

Many counts were recorded for this clonotype. The rearrangement joins TRBV6-5 to TRBJ1-5; 7 bases line up with TRBD1. Per the germline V gene, CDR1 is MNHEY and CDR2 is SVGAGI. V lost 5 bases and J lost 9; bases outside the gene matches: 16. CDR3 length: 16 residues. The CDR3 reads CASSELAGTDLGPQHF. The CDR3 region has the DNA TGTGCCAGCAGTGAATTGGCCGGGACAGACTTAGGGCCCCAGCATTTT.

This clonotype was observed at least ten times. The chain recombines TRBV30 with TRBJ2-1, with D possibly TRBD2 on 6 matching bases. Deletions cut 2 bases from V and 4 bases from J, with 18 bases between. The CDR3 runs to 16 residues. In germline, CDR1 is GTSNPN, CDR2 SVGIG (reference sequence). This CDR3 is CAWSPLQGGLYNEQFF. In DNA form, the CDR3 reads TGTGCCTGGAGTCCGCTCCAGGGAGGTCTGTACAATGAGCAGTTCTTC.

CDR3 in amino acids: CASSWPHSPLHF. The CDR3 DNA reads TGTGCCAGCAGCTGGCCCCATTCACCCCTCCACTTT. The rearrangement joins TRBV7-2 to TRBJ1-6; D remains unclear. Trimming took off 4 bases at V and 8 bases at J, with 6 bases between the two ends. Germline V lookup: CDR1 SGHTA, CDR2 FQGNSA. CDR3 size: 12 residues.

This clonotype was picked up many times. The chain has TRBV24-1 and TRBJ2-5; the match to TRBD2 covers 8 bases. Germline values: CDR1 KGHDR, CDR2 SFDVKD. V lost 4 bases to trimming and J lost 5 bases; unmatched junction nucleotides: 11. The CDR3 loop spans 16 amino acids. CDR3 bases: TGTGCCACCAGTGACTTGAGTAGCGGGGAGATGGAGACCCAGTACTTC. Translation: CATSDLSSGEMETQYF.

This clonotype was counted ten times or more. The chain links TRBV6-2 or TRBV6-3 to TRBJ2-4; D is uncertain. The ends were cut back, 4 bases at V and 9 bases at J, with 7 bases in the middle. CDR1 and CDR2 from the germline V gene are MNHEY and SVGEGT. The CDR3 extends over 11 amino acids. In DNA, the CDR3 is TGTGCCAGCAGTTCTAGAAGCATTCAGTACTTC. Its translation is CASSSRSIQYF.

This clonotype showed up just a few times. The chain joins TRBV7-6 to TRBJ2-3, with D possibly being TRBD2 (5 bases). V lost 3 bases to trimming and J lost 0 bases, with 7 bases between them. CDR3 length: 14 residues. From germline, CDR1 is SGHVS and CDR2 FNYEAQ. CDR3 residues: CASSFQRSTDTQYF. DNA of the CDR3: TGTGCCAGCAGCTTTCAGCGGAGCACAGATACGCAGTATTTT.

The J gene is TRBJ2-7, the V gene TRBV20-1, with TRBD2 matching over 7 bases. V trimming: 0 bases; J trimming: 3 bases; junction bases outside the gene matches: 2. The CDR3 consists of 13 residues. CDR1 is DFQATT, CDR2 SNEGSKA, per germline (reference sequence). The DNA for the CDR3 is TGCAGTGCTAGAGAGGGAGGGTTCTACGAGCAGTACTTC. It yields the protein CSAREGGFYEQYF.

The chain is built from TRBV20-1 and TRBJ1-1; the D gene is possibly TRBD1 (5 bases). The germline V and J ends were trimmed by 5 bases and 7 bases, with 20 bases remaining between them. CDR1 is DFQATT and CDR2 is SNEGSKA in the germline V gene (reference sequence). CDR3 length equals 14 residues. The CDR3: CSALATGGPLEAFF. CDR3 coding DNA: TGCAGTGCTCTAGCTACAGGTGGCCCACTTGAAGCTTTCTTT.

This rearrangement joins TRBV12-3 or TRBV12-4 to TRBJ2-1; 11 bases are shared with TRBD2. This CDR3 is 17 amino acids long. The V gene end was trimmed by 5 bases and the J gene end by 3 bases; junction bases not matched to a gene: 9. CDR3 nucleotide sequence: TGTGCCAGCAGTGCCGGGACTAGCGGAGGGGACTACAATGAGCAGTTCTTC. It encodes CASSAGTSGGDYNEQFF.

This clonotype has ten or more counts. The chain is built from TRBV18 and TRBJ1-1; D not certain. CDR3 length equals 15 residues. Germline-derived CDR1 and CDR2 are KGHSH and LQKENI. V lost 2 bases to trimming and J lost 5 bases, with 15 bases between them. The CDR3 nucleotides read TGTGCCAGCTCACCATACGTAGAGGGAACAACTGAAGCTTTCTTT. Amino acids: CASSPYVEGTTEAFF.